This TCR beta chain originates from a study of T cell responses to AZD1222 COVID-19 vaccine (dated by TCRdb to the early 2020s). About the investigation overall: TCR sequencing covered approximately 230 trial participants: 200 to 210 given two doses of AZD1222 and 26 given two doses of MenACWY control vaccine. Trial participants were enrolled into age subgroups of 18-55, 56-69 and 70-plus years, which contained around 150, 29 and 61 TCR-sequenced participants, respectively.

Reading the label with the study, this specimen's time point is: baseline before first vaccination. Interpreted using the paper, the treatment or condition label stands for: meningococcal conjugate vaccine given as trial control. Vaccinee samples were obtained from the UK trials COV001 and COV002, which included a single-blind randomized controlled phase 2/3 trial of AZD1222 (ChAdOx1 nCoV-19) in healthy adults. Trial participant PBMC samples were collected at day 0 and day 28 after the second dose for TCRbeta chain sequencing. This clone came up a few times. No antigen is known for it. The input lacks base qualities; no much larger clone sits a single base away. The CDR3 regions of human TCRbeta chains were subjected to immunosequencing. In the authors' own workflow: TCRs in the repertoires were matched against a reference library of SARS-CoV-2-specific TCRs that had been generated with the MIRA antigen-specificity platform. Breadth was defined as the fraction of unique TCRs that were SARS-CoV-2-associated. Depth was defined as the fraction of total T cells that were SARS-CoV-2-associated. Using the MIRA data, each spike-specific TCR was assigned both to the spike region to which the TCR was reactive and to a CD4 or CD8 class. Log10-transformed breadth and depth values were compared by one-way ANOVA with Sidak's multiple comparisons tests. TCRdb's version of the immuneACCESS table is confined to in-frame rearrangements and falls short of the full clone set. An unresolved V gene accounts for under half of the shortfall where checked; the remainder is of unknown origin. That table furnishes V, J and clone size, whereas the DNA furnished D and trimming. Within this sample are under 150,000 clones, with approximately 83% of them counted one time only. Of the sample, roughly 3.7% is held by the ten largest clones.

The study at large found these results: Reportedly, close to half of the unique spike-specific TCRs recognized epitopes lying outside the regions that are mutated in the B.1.351 and B.1.1.7 variants. After two AZD1222 doses, spike-specific TCR breadth and depth were significantly higher than at day 0 and than in MenACWY recipients. The 56-69-year group was small, and its depth increase did not reach significance, likely because of low power. Conclusions about previously exposed vaccinees are limited, since just a handful of AZD1222 recipients were seropositive for SARS-CoV-2 at baseline. The whole spike protein was spanned by vaccine-associated CD4 TCRs, and dominant responses were seen in regions 160-218 and 743-854. Because no day 14 peak-response samples were available, repertoires were characterized only after the peak T cell response. Participants were mostly white British and included more females than males, and it was suggested by the authors that clonal diversity may have been underestimated.

Unmatched junction bases come to 8, with V trimmed by 6 bases and J by 2 bases. Based on the germline V gene (reference sequence), the CDR1 and CDR2 sequences are WNHNN and SYGVQD. The CDR3 contains 15 residues, cysteine and phenylalanine counted. Only the CDR3 region is kept as DNA, spanning 45 bases read in frame from base 1. The chain couples TRBV10-1 to TRBJ2-7; the junction holds 9 bases that match TRBD1. The starting material was peripheral blood, obtained on day 0 of MenACWY control vaccination. The sequence was collected from an adult in good health. The CDR3: CASRGRQGETYEQYF. The nucleotides read TGCGCCAGCAGAGGAAGACAGGGGGAAACCTACGAGCAGTACTTC.